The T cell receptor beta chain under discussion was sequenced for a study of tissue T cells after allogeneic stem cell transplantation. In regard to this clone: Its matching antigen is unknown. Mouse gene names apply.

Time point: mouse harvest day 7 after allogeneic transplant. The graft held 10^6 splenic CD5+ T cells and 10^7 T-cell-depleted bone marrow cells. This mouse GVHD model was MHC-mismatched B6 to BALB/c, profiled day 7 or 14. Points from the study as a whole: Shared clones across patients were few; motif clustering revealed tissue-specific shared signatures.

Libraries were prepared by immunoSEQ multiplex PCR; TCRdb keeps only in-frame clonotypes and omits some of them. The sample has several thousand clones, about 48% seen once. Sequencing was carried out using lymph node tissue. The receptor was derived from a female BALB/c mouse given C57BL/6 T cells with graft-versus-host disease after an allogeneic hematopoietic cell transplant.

CDR3 DNA (partial): TGTGCCAGCAGTTTTGGCAGGGGGGAAGTCTTC. Amino acid sequence: CASSFGRGEVF. The full-length CDR3 reads as CASSFGRGEVFF. This chain uses TRBV15 with TRBJ1-1; 7 nucleotides align to TRBD1. Coverage ceases 1 residue before the CDR3 finishes, and the germline J gene fills in the end. The CDR3 totals 12 residues. From germline, CDR1 is SGHND and CDR2 FRSKSL. The V and J ends lost 3 bases and 8 bases, in that order; junction bases with no gene match: 3.